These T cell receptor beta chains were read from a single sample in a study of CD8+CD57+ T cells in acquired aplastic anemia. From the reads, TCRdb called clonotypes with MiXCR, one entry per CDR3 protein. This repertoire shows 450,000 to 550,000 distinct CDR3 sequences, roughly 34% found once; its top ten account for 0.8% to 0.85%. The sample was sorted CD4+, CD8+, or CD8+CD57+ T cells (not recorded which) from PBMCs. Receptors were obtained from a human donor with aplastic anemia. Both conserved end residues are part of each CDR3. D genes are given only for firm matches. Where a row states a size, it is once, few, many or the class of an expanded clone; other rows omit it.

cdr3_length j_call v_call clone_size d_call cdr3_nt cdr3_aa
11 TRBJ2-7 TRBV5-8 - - TGTGCCGGCAGCTTGAGGGACGAGCAGTACTTC CAGSLRDEQYF
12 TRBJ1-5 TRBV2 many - TGTGCCAGCAGTGAAGTCGGACGGCCCCAGCATTTT CASSEVGRPQHF
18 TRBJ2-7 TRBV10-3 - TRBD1 TGTGCCAGCAGTGACCGACTCGGCCGGACAGGTCGGACCTACGAGCAGTACTTC CASSDRLGRTGRTYEQYF
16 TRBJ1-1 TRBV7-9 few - TGTGCCAGCAGCACAACAGGGACCAAGGTGGCCACTGAAGCTTTCTTT CASSTTGTKVATEAFF
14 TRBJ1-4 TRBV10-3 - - TGTGCCATCAGTGCTAGCGGGGGATACGAAAAACTGTTTTTT CAISASGGYEKLFF
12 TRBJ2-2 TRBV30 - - TGTGCCTGGGGCTTTAGGGGCGGGGAGCTGTTTTTT CAWGFRGGELFF
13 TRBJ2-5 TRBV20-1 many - TGCAGTGCTAGCGCTGGACGGAGAGAGACCCAGTACTTC CSASAGRRETQYF
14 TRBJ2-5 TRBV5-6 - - TGTGCCAGCAGCACCGGGACATCACAAGAGACCCAGTACTTC CASSTGTSQETQYF
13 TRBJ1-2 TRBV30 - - TGTGCCTGGAGCGCCTTTGGGGGGGAAGGCTACACCTTC CAWSAFGGEGYTF
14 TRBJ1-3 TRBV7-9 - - TGTGCCAGCAGGCCTCTATCGAATCAGAACACCATATATTTT CASRPLSNQNTIYF
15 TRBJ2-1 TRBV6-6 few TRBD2 TGTGCCAGCAGTTACCTGGCGGGGGGGTTGAATGAGCAGTTCTTC CASSYLAGGLNEQFF
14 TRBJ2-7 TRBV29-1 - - TGCAGCGCGCCAATACAGGGCAGGACTTACGAGCAGTACTTC CSAPIQGRTYEQYF
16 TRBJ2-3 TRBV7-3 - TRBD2 TGTGCCAGCAGCTCCGCCTCCCTAGCGGACGGATATACGCAGTATTTT CASSSASLADGYTQYF
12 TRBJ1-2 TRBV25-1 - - TGTGCCAGCAGTGAAGCAGGGTCCGGAAACACCTTC CASSEAGSGNTF
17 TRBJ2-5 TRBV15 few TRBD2 TGTGCCACCGGCTACCCCGGGTCTAGCGGGGGGATAGAGACCCAGTACTTC CATGYPGSSGGIETQYF
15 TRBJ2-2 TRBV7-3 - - TGTGCCAGCAGCGGACCTGGGAGACCGACCGGGGAGCTGTTTTTT CASSGPGRPTGELFF
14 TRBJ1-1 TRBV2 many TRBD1 TGTGCCAGCAGAGCTACAGGGGGGAACACTGAAGCTTTCTTT CASRATGGNTEAFF
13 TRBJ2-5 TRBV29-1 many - TGCAGCGCCCGACCACCCGTTCAAGAGACCCAGTACTTC CSARPPVQETQYF
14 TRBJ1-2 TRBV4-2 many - TGTGCCAGCAGCCAAATCGGGGAGACCTATGGCTACACCTTC CASSQIGETYGYTF
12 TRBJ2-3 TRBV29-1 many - TGCAGCGTTGAGGGGGCGCTAGATACGCAGTATTTT CSVEGALDTQYF
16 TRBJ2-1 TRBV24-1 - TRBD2 TGTGCCACCAGTGAGAGGACTAGCGGGATTTACAATGAGCAGTTCTTC CATSERTSGIYNEQFF
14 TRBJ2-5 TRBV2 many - TGTGCCAGCAGTGTGAAAGGGGGTGCAGAGACCCAGTACTTC CASSVKGGAETQYF
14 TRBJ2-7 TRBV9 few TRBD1 TGTGCCAGCAGCTCCCAGGACAGGGGATACGAGCAGTACTTC CASSSQDRGYEQYF
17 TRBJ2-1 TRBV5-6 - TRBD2 TGTGCCAGCAGCTTGGCTCGACTAGCGGTCGCTTGGGGTGAGCAGTTCTTC CASSLARLAVAWGEQFF
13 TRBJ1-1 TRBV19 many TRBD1 TGTGCCAGTAGTACGGACAGGGCTAATGAAGCTTTCTTT CASSTDRANEAFF
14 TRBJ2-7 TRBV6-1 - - TGTGCCAGCACCCAAGGGGCAGGGACCTACGAGCAGTACTTC CASTQGAGTYEQYF
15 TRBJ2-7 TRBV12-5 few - TGTGCTAGTGGTCCCCTCCGAGACTACCTTCGCGAGCAGTACTTC CASGPLRDYLREQYF
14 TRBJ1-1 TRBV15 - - TGTGCCACCAGCAGAGGCCGGATGAACGCTGAAGCTTTCTTT CATSRGRMNAEAFF
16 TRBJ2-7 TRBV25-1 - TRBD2 TGTGCCAGCAGGACTAGCGGGGGGGGCGGGGAATACGAGCAGTACTTC CASRTSGGGGEYEQYF
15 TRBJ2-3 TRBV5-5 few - TGTGCCAGCAGGGTGGGAAAGACTAGCACAGATACGCAGTATTTT CASRVGKTSTDTQYF
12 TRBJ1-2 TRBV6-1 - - TGTGCCAGCAGTGGAGAGGACTATGGCTACACCTTC CASSGEDYGYTF
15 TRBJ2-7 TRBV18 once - TGTGCCAGCTCACCACCAGGGTCTTTAAGCTACGAGCAGTACTTC CASSPPGSLSYEQYF
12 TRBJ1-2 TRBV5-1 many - TGCGCCAGCGGCGGGGGGAGCGAGGGCTACACCTTC CASGGGSEGYTF
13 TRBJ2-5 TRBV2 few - TGTGCTAGAGCGCGGGGAACCGGAGAGACCCAGTACTTC CARARGTGETQYF
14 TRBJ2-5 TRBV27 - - TGTGCCAGCACCGCTCCGGGGATTCAAGAGACCCAGTACTTC CASTAPGIQETQYF
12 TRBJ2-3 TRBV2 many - TGTGCCAGCAGTGAATTGATAGATACGCAGTATTTT CASSELIDTQYF
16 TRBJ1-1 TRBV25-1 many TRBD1 TGTGCCAGCAGTGAAGACCCCGGGACAGGCGGGATCGAAGCTTTCTTT CASSEDPGTGGIEAFF
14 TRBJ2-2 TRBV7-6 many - TGTGCCAGCAGCTTAGTAACGGACACCGGGGAGCTGTTTTTT CASSLVTDTGELFF
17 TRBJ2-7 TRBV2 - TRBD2 TGTGCCAGCAGTGGACTAGCGGGAGGGCCACTCACCAGCGAGCAGTACTTC CASSGLAGGPLTSEQYF
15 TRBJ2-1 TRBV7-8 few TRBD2 TGTGCCAGCAGCGGAGGACTAGCGGGAGTACATGAGCAGTTCTTC CASSGGLAGVHEQFF
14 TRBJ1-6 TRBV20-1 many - TGCAGTGCAGAGAACAGGGAGGGGGATTCACCCCTCCACTTT CSAENREGDSPLHF
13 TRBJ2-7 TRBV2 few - TGTGCCAGCAGTTTGGAGCAGAGGACAGTGAAGTACTTC CASSLEQRTVKYF
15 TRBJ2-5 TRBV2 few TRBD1 TGTGCCAGCAGCTTGGGGGCAGGGGGCTATGAGACCCAGTACTTC CASSLGAGGYETQYF
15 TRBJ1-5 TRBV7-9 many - TGTGCCAGCAGCTCGGGACGGTATAGCAATCAGCCCCAGCATTTT CASSSGRYSNQPQHF
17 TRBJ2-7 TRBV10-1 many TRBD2 TGCGCCAGCAGTGACTACCGACTAGCGGGTAGCTCCTACGAGCAGTACTTC CASSDYRLAGSSYEQYF
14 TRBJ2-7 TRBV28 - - TGTGCCAGCAGTTTACGTCGACAGGGGAGGGGACAGTACTTC CASSLRRQGRGQYF
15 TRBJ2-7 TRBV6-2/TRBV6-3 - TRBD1 TGTGCCAGCAGTGGACCGGGACAGGGAGACTACGAGCAGTACTTC CASSGPGQGDYEQYF
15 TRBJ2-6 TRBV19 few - TGTGCCAGTAGTATTCCCGGGTCTGGGGCCAACGTCCTGACTTTC CASSIPGSGANVLTF
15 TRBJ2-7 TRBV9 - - TGTGCCAGCAGCCCCCGCCTAGGACAGCCCTACGAGCAGTACTTC CASSPRLGQPYEQYF
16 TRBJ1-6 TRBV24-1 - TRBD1 TGTGCCACCAGTTGGGGACAGCCTTCCGGGGTTTCACCCCTCCACTTT CATSWGQPSGVSPLHF
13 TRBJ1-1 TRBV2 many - TGTGCCAGCATGAAAGTGGTGAACACTGAAGCTTTCTTT CASMKVVNTEAFF
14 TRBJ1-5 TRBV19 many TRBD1 TGTGCCAGTAGTGCCCGACAGGGAAATCAGCCCCAGCATTTT CASSARQGNQPQHF
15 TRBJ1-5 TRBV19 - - TGTGCCAGTAGTCCCTTGCCAAGGAGCAATCGGCCCCAGCATTTT CASSPLPRSNRPQHF
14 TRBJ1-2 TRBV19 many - TGTGCCAGTAGTAGCTCCGGGACAATCTATGGCTACACCTTC CASSSSGTIYGYTF
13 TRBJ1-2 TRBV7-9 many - TGTGCCAGCAGCAATCCGGGCCCCTCGGGCTACACCTTC CASSNPGPSGYTF
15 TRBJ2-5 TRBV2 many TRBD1 TGTGCCAGCAGTGACCTCACAGGGGTGGGAGAGACCCAGTACTTC CASSDLTGVGETQYF
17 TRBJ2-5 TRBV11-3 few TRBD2 TGTGCCAGCAGCTTTCTGCTAGCGGGGGGGCGCGGGGAGACCCAGTACTTC CASSFLLAGGRGETQYF
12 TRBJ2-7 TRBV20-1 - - TGCAGTGCTAAAAAGATCTCCTACGAGCAGTACTTC CSAKKISYEQYF
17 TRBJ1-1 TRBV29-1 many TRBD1 TGCAGCGTTGAAGGAGGACAGGGGAGCATGGGGAACACTGAAGCTTTCTTT CSVEGGQGSMGNTEAFF
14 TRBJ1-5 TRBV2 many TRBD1 TGTGCCAGCAGGACGACAGGGGGCAATCAGCCCCAGCATTTT CASRTTGGNQPQHF